This T cell receptor beta chain was obtained from a study of beta chain features in type 1 diabetes (dated by TCRdb to the late 2010s). Context from the whole study: Mean age, gender distribution, total cell number and subset yield were not different between patients and healthy donors. In the study, TCRB repertoires of sorted circulating CD4+ T cell subsets from recently diagnosed type 1 diabetes patients were compared with those of matched healthy donors. A total of just under 110,000,000 sorted cells were examined across all samples, and RNA yield correlated strongly with the number of cells per subset. Whereas all 28 donors provided naive and central memory subsets, regulatory and stem cell-like memory subsets were isolated from just 8 patients and roughly 8 healthy donors. Beyond this particular receptor, the publication reports: Naive, central memory and regulatory TCRB repertoires appeared more similar among patients than among healthy donors. A moderate but significant shortening of TCRB CDR3 length was observed in type 1 diabetes patients in all four CD4+ subsets. Because cDNA was sequenced instead of genomic DNA, activated cells with high expression could be over-represented, although the groups did not differ in activation or CD3 levels. At VDJ recombination sites, type 1 diabetes patients had fewer insertions and more deleted nucleotides, which implies abnormalities in thymic rearrangement. Because small numbers of individuals were included in the HLA sub-analyses, any influence of HLA type on TCRB rearrangement was left unresolved. PCR may preferentially amplify shorter templates, but because patient and control samples were amplified and corrected together, any resulting skew would affect both groups equally.

Including cysteine and phenylalanine, the CDR3 has 16 amino acids. Only the CDR3 portion is preserved as DNA: 48 bases, with reading frame beginning at the first base. Trimming leaves V shorter by 4 bases and J shorter by 4 bases, with the junction holding 11 bases beyond the gene matches. Taken from the germline V gene, the CDR1 and CDR2 loops are SGHRS and YFSETQ. The entire amount of isolated RNA was reverse transcribed using the High Capacity cDNA Reverse Transcription Kit, so the sequenced TCRB transcripts were expressed ones. Deep immunoSEQ sequencing was applied to naive, central memory and regulatory T cell samples, giving an average of about 3.57 million total reads per sample. Sorted cells were lysed in RLT buffer and RNA was extracted with DNase-treated RNeasy Micro or Mini kits, depending on cell number. Each cell subset was processed on its own to prevent cross-contamination, while patient and healthy donor samples were processed together. The immunoSEQ multiplex PCR was used to amplify TCRB sequences from cDNA, generating 87-bp fragments that spanned the CDR3 region. The amplicons were sequenced using the Illumina HiSeq platform. The original methods were these. Synthetic template baselines were used to correct PCR bias computationally, reads within Hamming distance 2 were collapsed, and singletons that could not be merged were discarded. By aligning reads against IMGT, V, D and J genes, CDR3 length, and insertions or deletions at six rearrangement sites were assigned. Within each subset, clonotype counts were normalized to the number of sorted cells before true diversity and Gini coefficients were calculated with the tcR R package. The overlap coefficient, calculated on TCRB nucleotide sequences, was used to measure repertoire sharing. Out-of-frame TCRB sequences from naive cells were analyzed as a proxy for the pre-selection repertoire. The clones in this table, taken by TCRdb from immuneACCESS, are in-frame only. Not every clone is retained; where verified, under half of the shortfall comes from an unresolved V gene, and the cause of the rest is unknown. The V and J calls and the clone size are those of that table, but D and trimming were determined from the DNA. The sample records roughly 300,000 clones, approximately 15% of which are singletons. About 0.015% of the sample is held by the ten biggest clonotypes.

Turning to this clone: No cognate antigen has been identified for it. No base-level quality is on record; no much larger clone is a single base apart.

Each donor gave one peripheral blood draw, averaging roughly 0.11 L, which was collected into heparinised tubes. A BD FACSAria II was used to sort naive, central memory, regulatory and stem cell-like memory CD4+ T cells with a panel that included CD45RO, CCR7, CD25, CD127, CD95 and CD27. Every sorted population had a purity above 95%. PBMCs were isolated immediately by Lymphoprep density gradient centrifugation and stained directly without culture. So that batch effects would be minimized, each experiment stained and sorted samples in pairs, pairing one healthy donor with one patient. The sequence was obtained from a man aged 25-40 years with type 1 diabetes. Source material: naive CD4+ T cells from blood. The sample's cell subset or site label, decoded: true naive CD4+ T cells. Recombination joined TRBV5-1 with TRBJ2-5, and TRBD2 matches 9 of the central bases. At the DNA level, the sequence is TGCGCCAGCAGCCGAGGAGTGGTAGCGGGAGTAGAGACCCAGTACTTC. Its coded protein is CASSRGVVAGVETQYF.